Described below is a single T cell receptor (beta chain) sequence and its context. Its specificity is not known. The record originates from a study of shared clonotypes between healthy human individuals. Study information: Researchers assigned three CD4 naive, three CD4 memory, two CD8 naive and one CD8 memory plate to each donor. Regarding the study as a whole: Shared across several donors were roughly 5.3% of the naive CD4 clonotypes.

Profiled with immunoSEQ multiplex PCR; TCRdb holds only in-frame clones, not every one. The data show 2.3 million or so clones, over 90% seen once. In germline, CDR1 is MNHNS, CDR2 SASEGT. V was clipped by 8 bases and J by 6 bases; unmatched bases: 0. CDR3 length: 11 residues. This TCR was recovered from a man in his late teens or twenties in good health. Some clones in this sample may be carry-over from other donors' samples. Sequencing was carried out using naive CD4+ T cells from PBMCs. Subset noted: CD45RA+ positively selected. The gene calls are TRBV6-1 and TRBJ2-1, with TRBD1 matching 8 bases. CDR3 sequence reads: CASGQGNEQFF. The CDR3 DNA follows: TGTGCCAGCGGACAGGGCAATGAGCAGTTCTTC.